The clone carrying this T cell receptor (beta chain) was counted ten times or more. TCR beta CDR3 regions were amplified from RNA. Carried out on the TCR CDR3, a first-round RT-PCR used the HTBI primer set. TCRdb passed the multiplex PCR reads through MiXCR, listing each CDR3 protein once. The sample has approximately 700,000 distinct CDR3 sequences; over 15% are singletons. The sample comes from a study of T cells in Graves' hyperthyroidism and ophthalmopathy. V dropped 3 bases and J dropped 5; count of bases not matched to a gene: 8. Germline V gene sequence: CDR1 LNHNV, CDR2 YYDKDF (reference sequence). CDR3 size: 15 residues.

This clonotype was obtained from a man aged 18 to 35 with Graves' hyperthyroidism. Sequencing was performed on blood. The chain employs TRBV15 and TRBJ2-5, with 8 bases lining up with TRBD1. CDR3 coding DNA: TGTGCCACCAGCAGGGGGGACAGGCCCCGGGAGACCCAGTACTTC. Protein sequence: CATSRGDRPRETQYF.